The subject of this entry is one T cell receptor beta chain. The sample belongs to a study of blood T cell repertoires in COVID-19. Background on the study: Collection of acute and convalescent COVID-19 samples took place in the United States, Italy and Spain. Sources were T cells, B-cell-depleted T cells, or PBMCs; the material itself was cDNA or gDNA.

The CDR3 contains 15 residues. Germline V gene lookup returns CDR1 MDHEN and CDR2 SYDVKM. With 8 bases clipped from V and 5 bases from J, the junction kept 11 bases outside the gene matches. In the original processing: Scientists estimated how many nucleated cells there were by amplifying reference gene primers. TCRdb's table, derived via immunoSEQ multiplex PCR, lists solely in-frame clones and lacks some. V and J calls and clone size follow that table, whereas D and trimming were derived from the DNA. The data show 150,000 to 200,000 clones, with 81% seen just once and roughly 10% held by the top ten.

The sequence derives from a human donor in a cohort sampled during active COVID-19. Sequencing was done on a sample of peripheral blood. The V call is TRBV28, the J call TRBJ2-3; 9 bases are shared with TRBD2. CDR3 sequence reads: CASGGVAGAQDTQYF. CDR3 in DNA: TGTGCCAGCGGGGGGGTAGCGGGGGCGCAAGATACGCAGTATTTT. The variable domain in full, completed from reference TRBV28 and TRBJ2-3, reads DVKVTQSSRYLVKRTGEKVFLECVQDMDHENMFWYRQDPGLGLRLIYFSYDVKMKEKGDIPEGYSVSREKKERFSLILESASTNQTSMYLCASGGVAGAQDTQYFGPGTRLTVL.